Sequencing of this TCR beta chain was carried out in a study of OX40 agonist ivuxolimab in advanced cancers. The CDR3 consists of 16 residues. Deletions cut 4 bases from V and 6 bases from J, with 19 bases between. Germline-derived CDR1 and CDR2 are MNHEY and SMNVEV (reference sequence). Only in-frame clones appear in the TCRdb table, and some are missing; sequencing was by immunoSEQ multiplex PCR. The sample holds some 40,000 clones, approximately 80% seen once. The source material was CD4+ or CD8+ T cells sorted from blood, sampled in a trial of the OX40 agonist ivuxolimab. The chain employs TRBV27 and TRBJ2-1, with unresolved D. The TCR comes from an adult with an advanced solid tumor such as melanoma, head and neck, liver or kidney cancer. CDR3 amino acids: CASSSPKFPGLNEQFF. The CDR3 nucleotides are TGTGCCAGCAGTTCCCCCAAGTTCCCGGGCCTCAATGAGCAGTTCTTC.